This is a list of T cell receptor beta chains from one sample in a study of T cell responses to AZD1222 COVID-19 vaccine. The assay was immunoSEQ multiplex PCR, and TCRdb's table has in-frame clones only and misses some. The repertoire consists of some 150,000 clones, with about nine tenths occurring once and the leading ten covering about 16%. Source: peripheral blood, taken on day 0 of AZD1222 vaccination. These receptors were collected from an adult in good health. The conserved cysteine and the conserved F or W are not part of the CDR3 here. Clone size is shown for a subset of rows, as once, few, many or a class of expanded clone.

v_gene: TRBV7-2; abundance: -; j_gene: TRBJ2-7; CDR3aa: ASSRSRSGSSYEQY
v_gene: TRBV6-5; abundance: -; j_gene: TRBJ2-3; CDR3aa: ASSRDSTDTQY
v_gene: TRBV30; abundance: -; j_gene: TRBJ2-4; CDR3aa: AWSGLGWSGAKNIQY
v_gene: TRBV12-3/TRBV12-4; abundance: -; j_gene: TRBJ1-2; CDR3aa: ASSLQVNYGYT
v_gene: TRBV7-6; abundance: -; j_gene: TRBJ2-3; CDR3aa: ASSLEAGGRTDTQY
v_gene: TRBV7-3; abundance: -; j_gene: TRBJ1-1; CDR3aa: ASSLGGSTEAF
v_gene: TRBV2; abundance: -; j_gene: TRBJ2-7; CDR3aa: ASSPDRGSYEQY
v_gene: TRBV5-6; abundance: many; j_gene: TRBJ1-1; CDR3aa: ASSFGLLNTEAF
v_gene: TRBV7-3; abundance: -; j_gene: TRBJ2-7; CDR3aa: ASSRLAGASEQY
v_gene: TRBV7-9; abundance: -; j_gene: TRBJ2-2; CDR3aa: ASSARTTGNTGELF
v_gene: TRBV19; abundance: few; j_gene: TRBJ2-7; CDR3aa: ASSEPTGEQQY
v_gene: TRBV5-1; abundance: -; j_gene: TRBJ1-4; CDR3aa: ASSLTGARDEKLF
v_gene: TRBV3-1/TRBV3-2; abundance: -; j_gene: TRBJ1-1; CDR3aa: ASSLSFSEAF
v_gene: TRBV7-2; abundance: -; j_gene: TRBJ1-1; CDR3aa: ASSLSEATEAF
v_gene: TRBV18; abundance: few; j_gene: TRBJ1-4; CDR3aa: ASSADRSATNEKLF
v_gene: TRBV28; abundance: -; j_gene: TRBJ1-2; CDR3aa: ASRSTVNYGYT
v_gene: TRBV2; abundance: -; j_gene: TRBJ2-1; CDR3aa: ASSPTSGGRNEQF
v_gene: TRBV15; abundance: -; j_gene: TRBJ1-1; CDR3aa: ATSSHVGTEAF
v_gene: TRBV3-1/TRBV3-2; abundance: once; j_gene: TRBJ2-1; CDR3aa: ASSQELAGGLSYNEQF
v_gene: TRBV6-2/TRBV6-3; abundance: -; j_gene: TRBJ2-6; CDR3aa: ASSSWTRRRAGANVLT
v_gene: TRBV28; abundance: -; j_gene: TRBJ1-3; CDR3aa: ASSSPRPSGNTIY
v_gene: TRBV7-6; abundance: once; j_gene: TRBJ1-2; CDR3aa: ASSSYRNSNYGYT
v_gene: TRBV19; abundance: many; j_gene: TRBJ1-2; CDR3aa: ASRAAGGPAGANYGYT
v_gene: TRBV5-4; abundance: -; j_gene: TRBJ1-2; CDR3aa: ASSLDRGYGYT
v_gene: TRBV5-5; abundance: -; j_gene: TRBJ2-2; CDR3aa: ASSLATATGELF
v_gene: TRBV19; abundance: -; j_gene: TRBJ2-3; CDR3aa: ASRGLKAGYTDTQY
v_gene: TRBV28; abundance: -; j_gene: TRBJ1-4; CDR3aa: ASSFQGAKGKLF
v_gene: TRBV6-1; abundance: -; j_gene: TRBJ1-4; CDR3aa: ASSDTLTGSNEKLF
v_gene: TRBV9; abundance: -; j_gene: TRBJ2-7; CDR3aa: ASSLSGDLSSYEQY
v_gene: TRBV7-2; abundance: -; j_gene: TRBJ1-5; CDR3aa: ASSLDEVQPQH
v_gene: TRBV28; abundance: -; j_gene: TRBJ1-2; CDR3aa: ASSLLQGYT
v_gene: TRBV5-8; abundance: -; j_gene: TRBJ1-1; CDR3aa: ASSFRDRYTEAF
v_gene: TRBV7-6; abundance: few; j_gene: TRBJ2-7; CDR3aa: ASSTLAGGPYEQY
v_gene: TRBV9; abundance: -; j_gene: TRBJ2-3; CDR3aa: ASSVVGDHTDTQY
v_gene: TRBV7-9; abundance: -; j_gene: TRBJ2-3; CDR3aa: ASSLGGSSGTDTQY
v_gene: TRBV28; abundance: -; j_gene: TRBJ2-1; CDR3aa: ASSGGGYNEQF
v_gene: TRBV19; abundance: -; j_gene: TRBJ2-7; CDR3aa: ASSDPDSSYEQY
v_gene: TRBV27; abundance: -; j_gene: TRBJ1-1; CDR3aa: ASSRQGSAF
v_gene: TRBV19; abundance: -; j_gene: TRBJ2-1; CDR3aa: ASSSIRKENEQF
v_gene: TRBV24-1; abundance: -; j_gene: TRBJ1-2; CDR3aa: ATSEGTNYGYT
v_gene: TRBV6-1; abundance: -; j_gene: TRBJ1-2; CDR3aa: ASSEREDGYT
v_gene: TRBV3-1/TRBV3-2; abundance: -; j_gene: TRBJ1-2; CDR3aa: ASSQVYRGNYGYT
v_gene: TRBV9; abundance: once; j_gene: TRBJ1-2; CDR3aa: ASSVVSGPYGYT
v_gene: TRBV5-8; abundance: -; j_gene: TRBJ1-1; CDR3aa: ASSLGENTEAF
v_gene: TRBV5-8; abundance: -; j_gene: TRBJ1-5; CDR3aa: ASSLQQDQPQH
v_gene: TRBV5-1; abundance: -; j_gene: TRBJ1-5; CDR3aa: ASSLTWNQPQH
v_gene: TRBV30; abundance: -; j_gene: TRBJ1-2; CDR3aa: AWSGQGLGGYT
v_gene: TRBV7-2; abundance: -; j_gene: TRBJ2-1; CDR3aa: ASSLRGTVNNEQF
v_gene: TRBV4-2; abundance: -; j_gene: TRBJ1-1; CDR3aa: ASSQPGEHTEAF
v_gene: TRBV18; abundance: -; j_gene: TRBJ2-3; CDR3aa: ASSTGQGTYTQY
v_gene: TRBV11-2; abundance: -; j_gene: TRBJ2-5; CDR3aa: ASSLAVPVGVRQETQY
v_gene: TRBV7-9; abundance: -; j_gene: TRBJ1-3; CDR3aa: ASSPRTGEGNTIY